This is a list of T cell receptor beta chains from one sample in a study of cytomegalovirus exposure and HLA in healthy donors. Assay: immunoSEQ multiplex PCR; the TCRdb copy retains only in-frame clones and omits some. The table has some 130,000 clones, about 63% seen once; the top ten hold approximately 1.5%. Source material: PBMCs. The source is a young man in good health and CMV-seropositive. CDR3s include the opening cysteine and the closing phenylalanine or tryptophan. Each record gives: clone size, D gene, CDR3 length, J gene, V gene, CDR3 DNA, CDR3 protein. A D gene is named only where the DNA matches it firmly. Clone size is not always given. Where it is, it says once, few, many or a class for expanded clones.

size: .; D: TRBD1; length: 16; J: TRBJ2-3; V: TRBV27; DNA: TGTGCCAGCAGTCCGATCGGGCAGGGGGTAAAGGATACGCAGTATTTT; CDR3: CASSPIGQGVKDTQYF
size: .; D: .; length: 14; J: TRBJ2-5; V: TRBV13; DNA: TGTGCCAGCAGCTTAGTGGAGGCCCAAGAGACCCAGTACTTC; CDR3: CASSLVEAQETQYF
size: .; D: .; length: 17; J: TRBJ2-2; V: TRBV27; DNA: TGTGCCAGCAGTCCCGGGGTAGCCCGAGCGAACACCGGGGAGCTGTTTTTT; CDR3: CASSPGVARANTGELFF
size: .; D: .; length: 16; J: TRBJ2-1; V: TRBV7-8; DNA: TGTGCCAGCAGCCCTTGGACTGGCCAAGCCTACAATGAGCAGTTCTTC; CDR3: CASSPWTGQAYNEQFF
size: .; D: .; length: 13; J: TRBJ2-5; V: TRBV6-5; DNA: TGTGCCAGCAGTTACTCGACATCACCTGAGCAGTACTTC; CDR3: CASSYSTSPEQYF
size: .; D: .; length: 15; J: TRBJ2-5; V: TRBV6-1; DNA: TGTGCCAGCTTCCCGCCCGGGTCTACGGGAGAGACCCAGTACTTC; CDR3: CASFPPGSTGETQYF
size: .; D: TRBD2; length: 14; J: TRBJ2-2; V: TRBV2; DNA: TGTGCCAGCAGAGGACTAGCGGGAGCCGGGGAGCTGTTTTTT; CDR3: CASRGLAGAGELFF
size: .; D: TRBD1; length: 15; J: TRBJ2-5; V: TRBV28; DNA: TGTGCCAGCAGTCTCCCGGGACAGGGGGCGCGGGAGCAGTACTTC; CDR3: CASSLPGQGAREQYF
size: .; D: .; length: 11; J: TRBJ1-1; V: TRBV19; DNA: TGTGCCAGCGGGGAAGTCGGTGAAGCTTTCTTT; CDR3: CASGEVGEAFF
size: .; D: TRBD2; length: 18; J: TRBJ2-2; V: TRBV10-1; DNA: TGCGCCAGCAGTGAGGGTAGAGGGCGGGAGAAGGACACCGGGGAGCTGTTTTTT; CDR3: CASSEGRGREKDTGELFF
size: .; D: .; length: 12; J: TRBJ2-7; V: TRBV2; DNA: TGTGCCAGCGCCGAACAGGGATACGAGCAGTACTTC; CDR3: CASAEQGYEQYF
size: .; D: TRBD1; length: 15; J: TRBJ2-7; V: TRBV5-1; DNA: TGCGCCAGCAGCAGGGACAGGGGGCTTACCTACGAGCAGTACTTC; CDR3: CASSRDRGLTYEQYF
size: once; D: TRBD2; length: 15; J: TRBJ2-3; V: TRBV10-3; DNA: TGTGCCTCGACCCTTAGCGGGAGTGGTACAGATACGCAGTATTTT; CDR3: CASTLSGSGTDTQYF
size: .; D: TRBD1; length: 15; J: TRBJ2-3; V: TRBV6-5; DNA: TGTGCCAGCAGGATCGACAGGGGGCTAACAGATACGCAGTATTTT; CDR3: CASRIDRGLTDTQYF
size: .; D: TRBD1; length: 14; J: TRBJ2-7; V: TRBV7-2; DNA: TGTGCCAGCAGCCCCGAGACAGGGAGCTACGAGCAGTACTTC; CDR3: CASSPETGSYEQYF
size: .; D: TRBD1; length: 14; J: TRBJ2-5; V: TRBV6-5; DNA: TGTGCCAGCAGTCCTTCAGGGGGCTCGGAGACCCAGTACTTC; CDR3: CASSPSGGSETQYF
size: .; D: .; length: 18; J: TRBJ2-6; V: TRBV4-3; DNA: TGCGCCAGCAGCCAAATTTACGGGTTTTCTCCTGGGGCCAACGTCCTGACTTTC; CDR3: CASSQIYGFSPGANVLTF
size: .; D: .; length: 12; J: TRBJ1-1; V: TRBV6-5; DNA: TGTGCCAGCAACAGGGAGGGCACTGAAGCTTTCTTT; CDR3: CASNREGTEAFF
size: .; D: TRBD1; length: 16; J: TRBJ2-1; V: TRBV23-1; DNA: TGCGCCAGCAGTCAATCAGGGGACAGGGAGAACAATGAGCAGTTCTTC; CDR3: CASSQSGDRENNEQFF
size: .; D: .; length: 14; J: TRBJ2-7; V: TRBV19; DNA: TGTGCCAGTAGCTTCGGATTTTCGGCGGGAGAGCAGTACTTC; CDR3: CASSFGFSAGEQYF
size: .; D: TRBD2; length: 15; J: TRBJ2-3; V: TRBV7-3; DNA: TGTGCCAGCAGCCTCGGGGGGGGCGGCTCTGATACGCAGTATTTT; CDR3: CASSLGGGGSDTQYF
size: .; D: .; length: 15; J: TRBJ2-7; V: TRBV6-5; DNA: TGTGCCAGCAGTTACTTGTCGACAGACTCCTACGAGCAGTACTTC; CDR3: CASSYLSTDSYEQYF
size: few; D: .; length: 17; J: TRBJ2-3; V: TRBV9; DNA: TGTGCCAGCAGCGTAGGAGGGATGGGAATCGGCACAGATACGCAGTATTTT; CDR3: CASSVGGMGIGTDTQYF
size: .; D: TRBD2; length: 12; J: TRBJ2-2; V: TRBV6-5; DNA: TGTGCCAGCACTCCGCGGGGGGGGGAGCTGTTTTTT; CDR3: CASTPRGGELFF
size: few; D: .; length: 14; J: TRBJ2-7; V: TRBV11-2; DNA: TGTGCCAGCAGCTTAGATCCGACTTACGGTATGCAGTACTTC; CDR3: CASSLDPTYGMQYF
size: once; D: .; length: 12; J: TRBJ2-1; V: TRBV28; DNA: TGTGCCAGCAGTTTGCTAGTCACTGAGCAGTTCTTC; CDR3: CASSLLVTEQFF
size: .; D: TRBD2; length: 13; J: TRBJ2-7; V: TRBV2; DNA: TGTGCCAGCAGTCTAGGACTAGCGGGCGAGCAGTACTTC; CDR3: CASSLGLAGEQYF
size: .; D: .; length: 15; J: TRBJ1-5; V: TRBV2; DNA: TGTGCCAGCAGTCCGCAGTACGTCCTCCCACAGCCCCAGCATTTT; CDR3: CASSPQYVLPQPQHF
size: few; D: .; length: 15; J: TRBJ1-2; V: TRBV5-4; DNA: TGTGCCAGCAGCCATAAGCGGACAGTTAACTATGGCTACACCTTC; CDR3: CASSHKRTVNYGYTF
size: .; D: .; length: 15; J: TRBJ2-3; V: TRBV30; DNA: TGTGCCTGGAGTGTACAGTTGGGAGGTACAGATACGCAGTATTTT; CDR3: CAWSVQLGGTDTQYF
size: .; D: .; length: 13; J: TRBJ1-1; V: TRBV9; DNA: TGTGCCAGCAGCGCTGACTCCGGGACTGAAGCTTTCTTT; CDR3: CASSADSGTEAFF
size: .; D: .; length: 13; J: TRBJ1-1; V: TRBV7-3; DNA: TGTGCCAGCAGCTTTGAAAGGGGCACTGAAGCTTTCTTT; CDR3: CASSFERGTEAFF
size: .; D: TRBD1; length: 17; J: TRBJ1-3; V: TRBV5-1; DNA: TGCGCCAGCAGCCACAAGCCGGGACAGCAATCTGGAAACACCATATATTTT; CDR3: CASSHKPGQQSGNTIYF
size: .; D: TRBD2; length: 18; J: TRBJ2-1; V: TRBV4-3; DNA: TGCGCCAGCAGCCAAGATGTGGGGGGGAGATTCGTCTACAATGAGCAGTTCTTC; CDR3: CASSQDVGGRFVYNEQFF
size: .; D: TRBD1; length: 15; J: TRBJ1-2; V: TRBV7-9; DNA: TGTGCCAGCAGCACCGGGACAGGGTCCGACTATGGCTACACCTTC; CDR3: CASSTGTGSDYGYTF
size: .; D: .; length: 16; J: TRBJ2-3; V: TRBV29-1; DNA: TGCAGCGCCGGTTCAGCCGGGACACATAGCACAGATACGCAGTATTTT; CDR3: CSAGSAGTHSTDTQYF
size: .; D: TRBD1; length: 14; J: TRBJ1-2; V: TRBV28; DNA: TGTGCCAGCAGAACGGACAGGGGGCTTCGTGGCTACACCTTC; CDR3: CASRTDRGLRGYTF
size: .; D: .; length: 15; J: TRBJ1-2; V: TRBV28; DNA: TGTGCCAGCAGTTTAGAGGACAGATATAACTATGGCTACACCTTC; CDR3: CASSLEDRYNYGYTF
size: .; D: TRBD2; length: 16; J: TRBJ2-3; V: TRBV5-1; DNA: TGCGCCAGCAGCCTGGGACTAGCGGGTGACACAGATACGCAGTATTTT; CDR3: CASSLGLAGDTDTQYF
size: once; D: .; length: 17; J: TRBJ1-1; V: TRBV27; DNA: TGTGCCAGCAGTTTATTTTTGGCGGGGGAGGGATACACTGAAGCTTTCTTT; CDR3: CASSLFLAGEGYTEAFF
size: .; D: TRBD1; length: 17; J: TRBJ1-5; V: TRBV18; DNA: TGTGCCAGCTCACCCTGGGACAGAAAAAAGATCAATCAGCCCCAGCATTTT; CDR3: CASSPWDRKKINQPQHF
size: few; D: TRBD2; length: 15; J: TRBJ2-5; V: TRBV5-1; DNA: TGCGCCAGCAGCCCGGGACTAGCGGGGCAGGAGACCCAGTACTTC; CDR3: CASSPGLAGQETQYF
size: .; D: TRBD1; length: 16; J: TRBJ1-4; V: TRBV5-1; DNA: TGCGCCAGCAGCTTGGAAATGACAGGGGGAAATGAAAAACTGTTTTTT; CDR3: CASSLEMTGGNEKLFF
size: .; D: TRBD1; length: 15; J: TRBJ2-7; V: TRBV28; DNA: TGTGCCAGCAGTTCGCTACAGGGGGCGGTCTACGAGCAGTACTTC; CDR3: CASSSLQGAVYEQYF
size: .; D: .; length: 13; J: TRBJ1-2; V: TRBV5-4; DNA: TGTGCCAGCAGCACCGGGACACCCTATGGCTACACCTTC; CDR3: CASSTGTPYGYTF
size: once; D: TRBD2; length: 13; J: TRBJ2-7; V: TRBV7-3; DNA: TGTGCCAGCAGCTTAGCGGGAGAGACCCAGCAGTACTTC; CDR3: CASSLAGETQQYF
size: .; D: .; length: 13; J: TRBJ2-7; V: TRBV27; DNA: TGTGCCAGCAGTTTATTCGGGGTGGGCGAGCAGTACTTC; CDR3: CASSLFGVGEQYF
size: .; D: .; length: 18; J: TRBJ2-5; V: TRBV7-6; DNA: TGTGCCAGCTACCCCCTATATCGGGGGGTGGGGGCTCAAGAGACCCAGTACTTC; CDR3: CASYPLYRGVGAQETQYF
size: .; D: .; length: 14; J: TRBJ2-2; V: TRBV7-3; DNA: TGTGCCTCAAGATTAGGGGCTCACACCGGGGAGCTGTTTTTT; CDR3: CASRLGAHTGELFF